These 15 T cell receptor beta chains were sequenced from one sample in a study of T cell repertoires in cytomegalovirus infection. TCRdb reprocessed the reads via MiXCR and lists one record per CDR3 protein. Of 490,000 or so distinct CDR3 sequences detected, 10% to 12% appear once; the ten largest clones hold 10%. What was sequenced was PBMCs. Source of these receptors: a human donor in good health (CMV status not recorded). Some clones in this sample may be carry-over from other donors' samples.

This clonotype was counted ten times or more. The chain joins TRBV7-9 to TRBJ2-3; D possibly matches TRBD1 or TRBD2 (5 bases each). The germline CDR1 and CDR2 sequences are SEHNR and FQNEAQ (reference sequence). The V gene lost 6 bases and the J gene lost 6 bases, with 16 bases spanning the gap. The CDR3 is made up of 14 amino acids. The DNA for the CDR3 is TGTGCCAGCAGTCACGGGACCCTCGGGGATACGCAGTATTTT. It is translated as CASSHGTLGDTQYF. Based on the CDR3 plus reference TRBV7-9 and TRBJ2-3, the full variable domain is DTGVSQNPRHKITKRGQNVTFRCDPISEHNRLYWYRQTLGQGPEFLTYFQNEAQLEKSRLLSDRFSAERPKGSFSTLEIQRTEQGDSAMYLCASSHGTLGDTQYFGPGTRLTVL.

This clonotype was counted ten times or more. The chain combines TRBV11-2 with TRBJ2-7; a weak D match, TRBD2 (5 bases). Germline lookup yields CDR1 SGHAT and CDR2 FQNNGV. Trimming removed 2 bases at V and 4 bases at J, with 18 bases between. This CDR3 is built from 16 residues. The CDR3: CASSLTDEGSLYEQYF. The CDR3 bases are TGTGCCAGCAGCTTAACGGACGAGGGCAGCCTTTACGAGCAGTACTTC.

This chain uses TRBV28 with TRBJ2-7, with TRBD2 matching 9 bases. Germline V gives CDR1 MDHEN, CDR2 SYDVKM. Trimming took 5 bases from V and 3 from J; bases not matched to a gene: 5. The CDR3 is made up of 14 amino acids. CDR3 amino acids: CASSKGLAFYEQYF. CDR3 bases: TGTGCCAGCAGTAAGGGACTAGCCTTCTACGAGCAGTACTTC.

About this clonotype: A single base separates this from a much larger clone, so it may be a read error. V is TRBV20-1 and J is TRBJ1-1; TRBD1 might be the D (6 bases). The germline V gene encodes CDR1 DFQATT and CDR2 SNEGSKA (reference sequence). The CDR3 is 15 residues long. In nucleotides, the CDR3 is TGCAGTGCTTATGTACAGGGAACAATGAACATTGAAGCTTTCTTT. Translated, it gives CSAYVQGTMNIEAFF.

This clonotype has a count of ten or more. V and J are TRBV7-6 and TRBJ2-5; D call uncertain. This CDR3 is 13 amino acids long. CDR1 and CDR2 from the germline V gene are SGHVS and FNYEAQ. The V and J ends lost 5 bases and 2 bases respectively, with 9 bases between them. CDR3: CASSPDGQETQYF. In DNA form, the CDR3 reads TGTGCCAGCAGCCCGGACGGACAAGAGACCCAGTACTTC.

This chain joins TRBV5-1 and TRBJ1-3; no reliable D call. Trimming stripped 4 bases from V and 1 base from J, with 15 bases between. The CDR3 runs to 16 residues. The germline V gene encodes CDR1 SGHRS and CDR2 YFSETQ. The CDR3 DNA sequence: TGCGCCAGCAGCCGCCCCGAACAGAGTTCTGGAAACACCATATATTTT. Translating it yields CASSRPEQSSGNTIYF.

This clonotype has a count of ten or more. The CDR3 protein is CASSAATGSQHF. The DNA of the CDR3 is TGTGCCAGCAGCGCAGCGACAGGGTCCCAGCATTTT. The V and J genes are TRBV7-9 and TRBJ1-5; TRBD1 aligns across 7 bases. CDR3 length: 12 amino acids. V gave up 5 bases and J gave up 11 bases; unmatched junction bases: 6. Germline lookup yields CDR1 SEHNR and CDR2 FQNEAQ (reference sequence).

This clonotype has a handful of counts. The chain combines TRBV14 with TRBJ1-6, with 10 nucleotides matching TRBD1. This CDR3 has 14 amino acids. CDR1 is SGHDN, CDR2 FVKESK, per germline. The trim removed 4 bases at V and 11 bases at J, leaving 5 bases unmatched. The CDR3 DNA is TGTGCCAGCAGCCCGGGACAGGGGCGAGCACCCCTCCACTTT. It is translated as CASSPGQGRAPLHF.

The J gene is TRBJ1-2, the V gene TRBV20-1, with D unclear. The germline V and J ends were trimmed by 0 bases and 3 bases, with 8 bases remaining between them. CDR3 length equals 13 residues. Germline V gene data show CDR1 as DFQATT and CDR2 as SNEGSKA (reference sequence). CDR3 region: CSARDAADYGYTF. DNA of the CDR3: TGCAGTGCTAGAGATGCGGCCGACTATGGCTACACCTTC.

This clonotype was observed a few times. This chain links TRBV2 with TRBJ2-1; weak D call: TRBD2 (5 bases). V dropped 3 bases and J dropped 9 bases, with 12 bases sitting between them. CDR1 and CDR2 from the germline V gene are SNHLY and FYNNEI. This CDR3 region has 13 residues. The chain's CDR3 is CASSDTARVEQFF. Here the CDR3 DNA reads TGTGCCAGCAGTGATACAGCGAGGGTTGAGCAGTTCTTC.

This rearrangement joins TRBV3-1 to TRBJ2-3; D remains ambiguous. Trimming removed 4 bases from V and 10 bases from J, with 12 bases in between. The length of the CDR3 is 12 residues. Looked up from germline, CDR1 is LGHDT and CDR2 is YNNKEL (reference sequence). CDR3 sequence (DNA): TGTGCCAGCAGCCTAGAGGAGTCGTCGCAGTATTTT. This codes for CASSLEESSQYF.

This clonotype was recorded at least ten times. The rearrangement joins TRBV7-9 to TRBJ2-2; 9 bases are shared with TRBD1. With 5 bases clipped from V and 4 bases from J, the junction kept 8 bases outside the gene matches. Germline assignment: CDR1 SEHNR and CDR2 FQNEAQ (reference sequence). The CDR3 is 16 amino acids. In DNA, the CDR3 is TGTGCCAGCAGCCACCTCGGACAGGGGTCCACCGGGGAGCTGTTTTTT. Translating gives CASSHLGQGSTGELFF.

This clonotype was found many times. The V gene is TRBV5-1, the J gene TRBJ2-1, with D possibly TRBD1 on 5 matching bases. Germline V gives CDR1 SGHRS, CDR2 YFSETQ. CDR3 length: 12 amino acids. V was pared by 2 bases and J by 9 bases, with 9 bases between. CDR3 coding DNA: TGCGCCAGCAGCTTAGGGGCCAGTGAGCAGTTCTTC. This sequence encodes CASSLGASEQFF. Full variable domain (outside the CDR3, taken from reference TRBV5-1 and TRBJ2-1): KAGVTQTPRYLIKTRGQQVTLSCSPISGHRSVSWYQQTPGQGLQFLFEYFSETQRNKGNFPGRFSGRQFSNSRSEMNVSTLELGDSALYLCASSLGASEQFFGPGTRLTVL.

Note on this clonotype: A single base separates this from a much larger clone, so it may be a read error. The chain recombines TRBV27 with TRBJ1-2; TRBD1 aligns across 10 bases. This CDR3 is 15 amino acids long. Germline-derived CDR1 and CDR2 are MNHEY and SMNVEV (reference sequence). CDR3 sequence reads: CASSPRDRGHGGYIF. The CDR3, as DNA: TGTGCCAGCAGCCCCCGCGACAGGGGGCACGGTGGCTACATCTTC.

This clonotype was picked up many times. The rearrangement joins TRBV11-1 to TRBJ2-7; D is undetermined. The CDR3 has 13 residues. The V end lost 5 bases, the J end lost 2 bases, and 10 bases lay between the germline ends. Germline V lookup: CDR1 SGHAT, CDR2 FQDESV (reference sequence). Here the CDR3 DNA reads TGTGCCAGCAGCCCAGAGGTCGCCTACGAGCAGTACTTC. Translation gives CASSPEVAYEQYF. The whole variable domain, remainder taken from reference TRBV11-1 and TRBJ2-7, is EAEVAQSPRYKITEKSQAVAFWCDPISGHATLYWYRQILGQGPELLVQFQDESVVDDSQLPKDRFSAERLKGVDSTLKIQPAELGDSAMYLCASSPEVAYEQYFGPGTRLTVT.